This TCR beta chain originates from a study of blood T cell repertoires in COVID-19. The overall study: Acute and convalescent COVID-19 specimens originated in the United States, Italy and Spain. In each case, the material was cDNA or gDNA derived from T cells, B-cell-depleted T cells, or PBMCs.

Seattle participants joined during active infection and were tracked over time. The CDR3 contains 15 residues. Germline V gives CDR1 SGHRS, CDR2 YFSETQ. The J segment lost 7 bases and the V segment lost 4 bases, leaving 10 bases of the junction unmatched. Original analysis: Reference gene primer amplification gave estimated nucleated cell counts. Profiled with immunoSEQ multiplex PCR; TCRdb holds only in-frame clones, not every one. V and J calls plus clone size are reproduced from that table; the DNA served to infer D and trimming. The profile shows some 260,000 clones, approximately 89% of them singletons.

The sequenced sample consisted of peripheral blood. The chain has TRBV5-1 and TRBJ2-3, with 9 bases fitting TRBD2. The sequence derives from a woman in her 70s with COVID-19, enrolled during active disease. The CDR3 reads CASSGVAGEANTQYF. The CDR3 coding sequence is TGCGCCAGCAGCGGAGTAGCGGGAGAGGCGAATACGCAGTATTTT.